The 20 T cell receptor beta chains in this list originate from one sample, sequenced in a study of blood T cell repertoires in COVID-19. Assay: immunoSEQ multiplex PCR; the TCRdb copy retains only in-frame clones and omits some. The profile covers roughly 670,000 clones, with over 80% appearing a single time and about 0.26% taken by the ten largest. Source material: peripheral blood. Receptors were obtained from a woman aged 18-29 years with acute or convalescent COVID-19.

This rearrangement joins TRBV19 to TRBJ2-7, with 9 nucleotides matching TRBD1. This CDR3 has 15 amino acids. CDR1 is LNHDA and CDR2 is SQIVND in the germline V gene (reference sequence). J was trimmed by 2 bases and V by 5 bases; bases with no gene match: 7. The chain's CDR3 is CASSDFGTGTYEQYF. In nucleotides, the CDR3 is TGTGCCAGTAGTGACTTCGGGACAGGGACCTACGAGCAGTACTTC.

J is TRBJ1-5 and V is TRBV24-1; 8 bases align to TRBD1. The CDR3 extends over 14 amino acids. Germline V gene sequence: CDR1 KGHDR, CDR2 SFDVKD. The trim removed 7 bases at V and 2 bases at J, leaving 3 bases unmatched. CDR3 bases: TGTGCCACCAGCTCGACAGGGGGCAATCAGCCCCAGCATTTT. Translated: CATSSTGGNQPQHF.

This clone was picked up a small number of times. This chain joins TRBV6-5 and TRBJ1-2; D is ambiguous. Trimming removed 5 bases from V and 3 bases from J, with 10 bases in between. The CDR3 runs 13 residues. Germline CDR1 MNHEY, CDR2 SVGAGI. The CDR3 spells CASSRHRYYGYTF. CDR3 DNA: TGTGCCAGCAGTCGACACCGATACTATGGCTACACCTTC.

This rearrangement joins TRBV5-6 to TRBJ1-4, with D possibly matching TRBD1 (5 bases). Trimming took off 0 bases at V and 8 bases at J, with 26 bases between the two ends. This CDR3 spans 19 amino acids. Germline CDR1 and CDR2: SGHDT and YYEEEE. CDR3 coding DNA: TGTGCCAGCAGCTTGGGGGGGACTCCCGGGGTAGTCGGGAAAGAAAAACTGTTTTTT. This translates into CASSLGGTPGVVGKEKLFF.

This clone was picked up one time. The J gene is TRBJ1-1, the V gene TRBV28; no firm D call. This CDR3 region has 12 residues. The germline V and J ends were trimmed by 5 bases and 1 base, with 5 bases remaining between them. Per germline, CDR1 MDHEN and CDR2 SYDVKM. DNA of the CDR3: TGTGCCAGCAGTGACAAGAACACTGAAGCTTTCTTT. This gives the protein CASSDKNTEAFF.

The chain uses TRBV5-8 and TRBJ2-4; 9 nucleotides line up with TRBD1. This CDR3 spans 18 amino acids. Germline CDR1 reads SGHTS; CDR2 reads YDEGEE. V shed 4 bases and J 0 bases; nucleotides not matched to a gene: 11. CDR3 nucleotide sequence: TGTGCCAGCAGCACCGGGACAGGGACCCCACTAGCCAAAAACATTCAGTACTTC. Translating gives CASSTGTGTPLAKNIQYF.

The V call is TRBV5-1, the J call TRBJ1-3; 7 nucleotides agree with TRBD1. The CDR3 consists of 15 residues. The ends lost 3 bases at V and 0 bases at J; junction bases unmatched: 3. Germline CDR1 is SGHRS and CDR2 is YFSETQ. In DNA form, the CDR3 reads TGCGCCAGCAGCTCGGGACAGTTCTCTGGAAACACCATATATTTT. Translated: CASSSGQFSGNTIYF. Full variable domain (outside the CDR3, taken from reference TRBV5-1 and TRBJ1-3): KAGVTQTPRYLIKTRGQQVTLSCSPISGHRSVSWYQQTPGQGLQFLFEYFSETQRNKGNFPGRFSGRQFSNSRSEMNVSTLELGDSALYLCASSSGQFSGNTIYFGEGSWLTVV.

This chain links TRBV5-4 with TRBJ2-3; D may be TRBD1 (6 bases). This CDR3 spans 15 amino acids. Trimming removed 1 base from V and 3 bases from J, with 12 bases in between. The germline V gene has CDR1 SGHNT and CDR2 YYREEE (reference sequence). CDR3 coding DNA: TGTGCCAGCAGCTTGACAGGGTGGGAGACAGATACGCAGTATTTT. Translation gives CASSLTGWETDTQYF.

J is TRBJ2-3 and V is TRBV6-4; 7 nucleotides match TRBD2. This CDR3 has 15 residues. Germline V gives CDR1 MRHNA, CDR2 SNTAGT. The V gene end was trimmed by 4 bases and the J gene end by 5 bases; junction bases not matched to a gene: 9. The CDR3 sequence: CASSVKGGELDTQYF. The CDR3, as DNA: TGTGCCAGCAGTGTCAAGGGAGGGGAGTTAGATACGCAGTATTTT.

The chain carries TRBV1 and TRBJ2-5; no DNA check was done on the table's D call, TRBD2. TRBV1 is shown as a pseudogene. CDR3 length: 12 residues. The CDR3 DNA reads as TGCACCAGCAGCCAAGATCCCGGGACCCAGTACTTC. It translates to CTSSQDPGTQYF.

The rearrangement uses TRBV29-1 and TRBJ2-1, with D perhaps TRBD2 (5 bases). V gave up 4 bases and J gave up 7 bases, with 17 bases separating them. The CDR3 is 14 residues long. Looked up from germline, CDR1 is SQVTM and CDR2 is ANQGSEA. The CDR3 reads CSVGGWTPQNEQFF. The CDR3 nucleotides are TGCAGCGTTGGAGGGTGGACCCCACAAAATGAGCAGTTCTTC.

The J gene is TRBJ2-2, the V gene TRBV7-9; 13 nucleotides match TRBD2. Germline V gene data show CDR1 as SEHNR and CDR2 as FQNEAQ (reference sequence). Losses at the gene ends were 4 bases for V and 7 bases for J; bases not matched to a gene: 9. CDR3 size: 17 residues. The CDR3 DNA reads as TGTGCCAGCAGCTCCACCGGGACTAGCGGGGCCGGCGGGGAGCTGTTTTTT. This gives the protein CASSSTGTSGAGGELFF.

The sample holds one count of this clone. V gene TRBV6-2 or TRBV6-3 combines with J gene TRBJ1-6; D possibly corresponds to TRBD1 (6 bases). CDR1 and CDR2 (germline): MNHEY, SVGEGT. The CDR3 runs 15 residues. The V gene lost 5 bases and the J gene lost 8 bases, with 16 bases spanning the gap. The CDR3 loop reads CASSRRGGLDSPLHF. CDR3 nucleotides: TGTGCCAGCAGTCGCCGGGGGGGCTTGGATTCACCCCTCCACTTT.

A single count supports this clone. The chain employs TRBV4-2 and TRBJ2-3; the match to TRBD1 covers 8 bases. The germline gives CDR1 LGHNA, CDR2 YNFKEQ. This CDR3 region has 17 residues. Losses at the gene ends were 0 bases for V and 5 bases for J; bases not matched to a gene: 10. CDR3 in amino acids: CASSQDKGQGAGDTQYF. In DNA form, the CDR3 reads TGTGCCAGCAGCCAAGATAAAGGCCAGGGGGCTGGAGATACGCAGTATTTT.

V gene TRBV5-1 combines with J gene TRBJ1-4, with 8 nucleotides matching TRBD1. This CDR3 region has 14 residues. J lost 7 bases, V lost 4 bases, and 6 bases had no gene match. CDR1 and CDR2 from the germline V gene are SGHRS and YFSETQ. CDR3 loop: CASSADRVGEKLFF. The CDR3 DNA reads as TGCGCCAGCAGCGCGGACAGGGTGGGTGAAAAACTGTTTTTT.

This clone was observed a handful of times. The chain has TRBV6-2 or TRBV6-3 and TRBJ2-2, with TRBD2 matching over 8 bases. Germline lookup yields CDR1 MNHEY and CDR2 SVGEGT. The CDR3 covers 14 residues. Trimming at V came to 5 bases and at J to 5 bases, leaving 4 bases not matched to a gene. CDR3 DNA: TGTGCCAGCAGTGCCGGGGGGGATACCGGGGAGCTGTTTTTT. This sequence encodes CASSAGGDTGELFF.

J is TRBJ1-2 and V is TRBV28; D is possibly TRBD1 (6 bases). This CDR3 is built from 12 residues. The germline V gene has CDR1 MDHEN and CDR2 SYDVKM. Trimming stripped 8 bases from V and 8 bases from J, with 15 bases between. The CDR3 is CASSRGLTGYTF. The CDR3 bases are TGTGCCAGCTCCAGGGGATTAACGGGCTACACCTTC.

The V call is TRBV7-9, the J call TRBJ1-1, with D hard to call. Trimming shortened V by 4 bases and J by 7 bases, and 7 bases separated the two germline ends. The germline V gene encodes CDR1 SEHNR and CDR2 FQNEAQ (reference sequence). The CDR3 loop spans 11 amino acids. In nucleotides, the CDR3 is TGTGCCAGCAGCTCCCAACTTGAAGCTTTCTTT. Protein product: CASSSQLEAFF.

The chain recombines TRBV5-1 with TRBJ1-5; 7 bases line up with TRBD1. This CDR3 spans 15 amino acids. Looked up from germline, CDR1 is SGHRS and CDR2 is YFSETQ. With 4 bases clipped from V and 4 bases from J, the junction kept 8 bases outside the gene matches. The CDR3 sequence: CASSPGTDRNQPQHF. DNA for the CDR3: TGCGCCAGCAGCCCGGGGACAGATAGGAATCAGCCCCAGCATTTT.

This clone was seen only once. J is TRBJ1-1 and V is TRBV18; a possible D gene is TRBD1 (5 bases). V lost 6 bases, J lost 4 bases, and 9 bases lay in between. The CDR3 runs to 12 residues. CDR1 and CDR2 from the germline V gene are KGHSH and LQKENI. The CDR3 DNA sequence: TGTGCCAGCTCGGCGGGGGGCACTGAAGCTTTCTTT. Protein sequence: CASSAGGTEAFF.